Sequencing of this T cell receptor (beta chain) was carried out in a study of memory CD4+ T cells and cytomegalovirus serostatus. Study in general: This sample comes from healthy Belgian adults, roughly nine CMV seropositive, around 26 seronegative.

Single viable CD3+CD4+CD8-CD45RO+ cells were sorted as the memory CD4+ T cells. TCRdb's copy holds only in-frame clones and misses some; the assay was immunoSEQ multiplex PCR. The sample yields some 50,000 clones, roughly 79% seen once. Germline V gene sequence: CDR1 SEHNR, CDR2 FQNEAQ (reference sequence). V gave up 5 bases and J gave up 3 bases; unmatched junction bases: 6. This CDR3 has 14 amino acids. The table lists this clone with a count of one. The sequence was obtained from an adult in good health and CMV-seronegative. The chain carries TRBV7-9 and TRBJ2-7, with 8 bases matching TRBD1. Sequenced material: memory CD4+ T cells from blood. The CDR3 loop is CASSRQDRVYEQYF. DNA of the CDR3: TGTGCCAGCAGCCGACAGGACAGGGTCTACGAGCAGTACTTC.